Listed here are 20 T cell receptor beta chains from one sample, sequenced in a study of blood T cell repertoires in COVID-19. Method: immunoSEQ multiplex PCR; TCRdb's copy keeps in-frame clones and lacks some. The sample has 250,000 or so clones; around three quarters are singletons. Source material: peripheral blood. All receptors come from a woman older than 75 with acute or convalescent COVID-19.

This clone was seen a single time. Other DNA sequences in the same sample also yield this CDR3. CDR3 bases: TGTGCCAGCAGCCGACGAAACCAGCAGGGGACCCAGTACTTC. As protein: CASSRRNQQGTQYF. The chain carries TRBV5-6 and TRBJ2-5, with D maybe TRBD1 (5 bases). The V end was cut by 4 bases, the J end by 7 bases, with 17 bases between. CDR1 and CDR2 from the germline V gene are SGHDT and YYEEEE. The CDR3 contains 14 residues. Combining the CDR3 with reference TRBV5-6 and TRBJ2-5 gives the whole variable domain DAGVTQSPTHLIKTRGQQVTLRCSPKSGHDTVSWYQQALGQGPQFIFQYYEEEERQRGNFPDRFSGHQFPNYSSELNVNALLLGDSALYLCASSRRNQQGTQYFGPGTRLLVL.

The rearrangement links TRBV9 to TRBJ2-2; D is perhaps TRBD2 (6 bases). This CDR3 contains 16 residues. Germline V gives CDR1 SGDLS, CDR2 YYNGEE. Trimming left V 0 bases short and J 5 bases short, with 14 bases between. The CDR3 sequence is CASSVVEGPQTGELFF. Here the CDR3 DNA reads TGTGCCAGCAGCGTAGTGGAGGGCCCCCAAACCGGGGAGCTGTTTTTT.

The V gene is TRBV4-1, the J gene TRBJ1-4; 7 bases fit TRBD1. From germline, CDR1 is MGHRA and CDR2 YSYEKL. With 0 bases clipped from V and 5 bases from J, the junction kept 12 bases outside the gene matches. The CDR3 covers 18 residues. The CDR3: CASSQEPTWDSTNEKLFF. The CDR3 DNA reads TGCGCCAGCAGCCAAGAGCCCACCTGGGACAGTACGAATGAAAAACTGTTTTTT.

The chain carries TRBV6-2 or TRBV6-3 and TRBJ2-5, with 10 bases that match TRBD2. V shed 2 bases and J 9 bases; nucleotides not matched to a gene: 18. Germline values: CDR1 MNHEY, CDR2 SVGEGT. The CDR3 covers 18 residues. The CDR3 reads CASSYPIGSGGLGEAQYF. DNA of the CDR3: TGTGCCAGCAGTTACCCCATAGGTAGCGGGGGGCTCGGTGAGGCCCAGTACTTC.

This clone was seen only a few times. J is TRBJ2-3 and V is TRBV9; the match to TRBD2 covers 8 bases. Germline trimming cut 0 bases from V and 1 base from J; bases unmatched to any gene: 10. The CDR3 runs 18 residues. Germline V CDR1 and CDR2: SGDLS, YYNGEE. CDR3 coding DNA: TGTGCCAGCAGCGTAGGTGCTATGAGCGGGAGTGGCACAGATACGCAGTATTTT. It yields the protein CASSVGAMSGSGTDTQYF.

This chain joins TRBV12-3 or TRBV12-4 and TRBJ1-2, with a tentative D call TRBD1 (5 bases). The CDR3 loop spans 13 amino acids. Trimming removed 5 bases at V and 6 bases at J, with 13 bases between. The CDR3 nucleotides are TGTGCCAGCAGTACCCAGGGAAAGAATGGCTACACCTTC. Encoded protein: CASSTQGKNGYTF.

The chain joins TRBV5-1 to TRBJ2-7, with D maybe TRBD1 (5 bases). V was cut by 1 base and J by 0 bases, with 8 bases left in between. The germline V gene encodes CDR1 SGHRS and CDR2 YFSETQ. CDR3 length: 14 amino acids. The CDR3 bases are TGCGCCAGCAGCTTGCTCGACAGCTCCTACGAGCAGTACTTC. Translating gives CASSLLDSSYEQYF.

This clone was detected a few times. The chain recombines TRBV5-1 with TRBJ2-1; 11 bases map to TRBD1. V shed 4 bases and J 2 bases; nucleotides not matched to a gene: 2. The CDR3 contains 15 residues. Germline V gene sequence: CDR1 SGHRS, CDR2 YFSETQ. CDR3 in amino acids: CASSPGQGAYNEQFF. CDR3 sequence (DNA): TGCGCCAGCAGCCCGGGACAGGGGGCCTACAATGAGCAGTTCTTC. Full variable domain (remainder filled in from reference TRBV5-1 and TRBJ2-1): KAGVTQTPRYLIKTRGQQVTLSCSPISGHRSVSWYQQTPGQGLQFLFEYFSETQRNKGNFPGRFSGRQFSNSRSEMNVSTLELGDSALYLCASSPGQGAYNEQFFGPGTRLTVL.

V and J are TRBV4-1 and TRBJ1-2, with TRBD1 identical over 12 bases. J gave up 4 bases and V 3 bases, and 15 bases lay outside the gene matches. Germline loops: CDR1 MGHRA, CDR2 YSYEKL. The CDR3 runs to 19 residues. The CDR3 nucleotides read TGCGCCAGCAGCCACCCCACGGGCCGGGGACAGGGGGCCATCTATGGCTACACCTTC. Its protein is CASSHPTGRGQGAIYGYTF.

This clone showed up just once. The chain joins TRBV5-6 to TRBJ2-1; the D gene is possibly TRBD2 (6 bases). This CDR3 is built from 15 residues. Germline loops: CDR1 SGHDT, CDR2 YYEEEE. Trimming stripped 0 bases from V and 8 bases from J, with 15 bases between. This chain's CDR3 is CASSLAGLRRDEQFF. CDR3 DNA: TGTGCCAGCAGCTTGGCGGGACTGAGGCGAGATGAGCAGTTCTTC. Combining the CDR3 with reference TRBV5-6 and TRBJ2-1 gives the whole variable domain DAGVTQSPTHLIKTRGQQVTLRCSPKSGHDTVSWYQQALGQGPQFIFQYYEEEERQRGNFPDRFSGHQFPNYSSELNVNALLLGDSALYLCASSLAGLRRDEQFFGPGTRLTVL.

The sample holds a few counts of this clone. The chain is built from TRBV3-1 (or the pseudogene TRBV3-2) and TRBJ2-3, with D tentatively TRBD2 (5 bases). Germline lookup yields CDR1 LGHDT and CDR2 YNNKEL (reference sequence). The CDR3 runs 13 residues. The V gene lost 4 bases and the J gene lost 0 bases, with 5 bases spanning the gap. CDR3 residues: CASSPGSTDTQYF. The CDR3 region has the DNA TGTGCCAGCAGCCCGGGAAGCACAGATACGCAGTATTTT.

V and J are TRBV7-9 and TRBJ2-5, with 9 bases identical to TRBD1. V lost 0 bases and J lost 5; bases outside the gene matches: 7. Germline V gene sequence: CDR1 SEHNR, CDR2 FQNEAQ (reference sequence). CDR3 size: 16 residues. The CDR3 is CASSLAGTGSYETQYF. In DNA form, the CDR3 reads TGTGCCAGCAGCTTAGCGGGGACAGGGTCTTATGAGACCCAGTACTTC.

The V and J genes are TRBV3-1 (or the pseudogene TRBV3-2) and TRBJ2-2, with D possibly TRBD2 on 5 matching bases. The CDR3 consists of 14 residues. Trimming removed 5 bases from V and 7 bases from J, with 14 bases in between. Looked up from germline, CDR1 is LGHDT and CDR2 is YNNKEL (reference sequence). CDR3 region: CASSSTSYGGELFF. CDR3 bases: TGTGCCAGCAGCTCAACTAGTTACGGCGGGGAGCTGTTTTTT.

This clone was recorded a few times. The chain employs TRBV15 and TRBJ2-7; 7 nucleotides align to TRBD1. The V segment lost 3 bases and the J segment 8 bases; nucleotides outside the gene matches: 7. The CDR3 extends over 13 amino acids. The V gene's germline CDR1 is LNHNV and CDR2 YYDKDF (reference sequence). The CDR3 DNA follows: TGTGCCACCAGCAGGCCGGGACAGCCAAAGCAGTACTTC. Encoded protein: CATSRPGQPKQYF.

The J gene is TRBJ2-7, the V gene TRBV14; TRBD1 matches 7 bases. Trimming removed 3 bases from V and 9 bases from J; junction bases left unmatched: 2. The germline gives CDR1 SGHDN, CDR2 FVKESK. The CDR3 runs 11 residues. In DNA form, the CDR3 reads TGTGCCAGCAGCCACCGGGACAGGCAGTACTTC. It codes for CASSHRDRQYF.

This clone occurred once. V usage is TRBV5-6 and J usage is TRBJ2-3, with 8 bases aligning to TRBD1. The V gene's germline CDR1 is SGHDT and CDR2 YYEEEE. The J segment lost 3 bases and the V segment lost 1 base, leaving 4 bases of the junction unmatched. This CDR3 has 15 amino acids. The CDR3: CASSLRQGATDTQYF. DNA of the CDR3: TGTGCCAGCAGCTTGAGGCAGGGGGCTACAGATACGCAGTATTTT.

The chain uses TRBV5-4 and TRBJ1-6; D uncertain. There are 13 residues in the CDR3. Germline CDR1 is SGHNT and CDR2 is YYREEE (reference sequence). Between the trimmed V and J ends, which lost 5 bases and 3 bases, there was a span of 6 bases. The CDR3, as DNA: TGTGCCAGCAGAGGAGACTATAATTCACCCCTCCACTTT. Its protein product is CASRGDYNSPLHF.

The V and J genes are TRBV6-6 and TRBJ2-5; D remains ambiguous. The V end lost 2 bases, the J end lost 6 bases, and 7 bases lay between the germline ends. The germline V gene has CDR1 MNHNY and CDR2 SVGAGI (reference sequence). This CDR3 has 12 amino acids. In DNA form, the CDR3 reads TGTGCCAGCAGTTACCCTTCCCAGACCCAGTACTTC. Its translation is CASSYPSQTQYF.

V is TRBV12-3 or TRBV12-4 and J is TRBJ1-1; TRBD1 matches at 7 bases. Trimming cost V 4 bases and J 8 bases; bases outside gene matches: 4. CDR3 size: 12 residues. CDR3 DNA: TGTGCCAGCAGTTACAGGGGTTTCGAAGCTTTCTTT. It codes for CASSYRGFEAFF.

V gene TRBV5-1 combines with J gene TRBJ2-7; 13 bases align to TRBD2. CDR1 and CDR2 from the germline V gene are SGHRS and YFSETQ. The V segment lost 5 bases and the J segment 6 bases; nucleotides outside the gene matches: 8. The CDR3 is 15 amino acids. The CDR3 bases are TGCGCCAGCAGTCCGAGGACTAGCGGGGGACTCGAGCAGTACTTC. Translation: CASSPRTSGGLEQYF. Variable domain in full (rest from reference TRBV5-1 and TRBJ2-7): KAGVTQTPRYLIKTRGQQVTLSCSPISGHRSVSWYQQTPGQGLQFLFEYFSETQRNKGNFPGRFSGRQFSNSRSEMNVSTLELGDSALYLCASSPRTSGGLEQYFGPGTRLTVT.